This T cell receptor beta chain appears in the sequencing data of a study of blood T cell repertoires in COVID-19. Profiled with immunoSEQ multiplex PCR; TCRdb holds only in-frame clones, not every one. The repertoire holds 250,000 to 300,000 clones, with about 93% as singletons. The receptor was isolated from a young woman who had recovered from COVID-19. The sample consisted of PBMCs or T cells enriched from blood (not recorded which).

The CDR3 spells CSATGQGAVNEQFF. The CDR3 DNA is TGCAGCGCTACGGGACAGGGGGCGGTTAATGAGCAGTTCTTC. The chain combines TRBV29-1 with TRBJ2-1, with 12 nucleotides matching TRBD1. The ends lost 7 bases at V and 7 bases at J; junction bases unmatched: 8. The CDR3 sequence is 14 residues long. Germline CDR1 and CDR2: SQVTM and ANQGSEA.